This TCR beta chain originates from a study of cytomegalovirus exposure and HLA in healthy donors. The PCR employed 60 Vbeta primers together with 13 Jbeta primers. TCRdb keeps only in-frame clones here, not all; method: immunoSEQ multiplex PCR. The repertoire holds 90,000 to 150,000 clones, with over 75% as singletons. Deletions cut 5 bases from V and 1 base from J, with 14 bases between. Germline lookup yields CDR1 LNHDA and CDR2 SQIVND (reference sequence). The CDR3 is 15 residues long. The sequenced material came from PBMCs. This TCR was recovered from a man between 35 and 55 years old in good health and CMV-seronegative. V gene TRBV19 combines with J gene TRBJ1-1; a possible D gene is TRBD1 (5 bases). The CDR3 loop is CASSPKTAGNTEAFF. The CDR3 DNA reads as TGTGCCAGTAGTCCTAAGACAGCGGGGAACACTGAAGCTTTCTTT. Full variable domain (outside the CDR3, taken from reference TRBV19 and TRBJ1-1): DGGITQSPKYLFRKEGQNVTLSCEQNLNHDAMYWYRQDPGQGLRLIYYSQIVNDFQKGDIAEGYSVSREKKESFPLTVTSAQKNPTAFYLCASSPKTAGNTEAFFGQGTRLTVV.